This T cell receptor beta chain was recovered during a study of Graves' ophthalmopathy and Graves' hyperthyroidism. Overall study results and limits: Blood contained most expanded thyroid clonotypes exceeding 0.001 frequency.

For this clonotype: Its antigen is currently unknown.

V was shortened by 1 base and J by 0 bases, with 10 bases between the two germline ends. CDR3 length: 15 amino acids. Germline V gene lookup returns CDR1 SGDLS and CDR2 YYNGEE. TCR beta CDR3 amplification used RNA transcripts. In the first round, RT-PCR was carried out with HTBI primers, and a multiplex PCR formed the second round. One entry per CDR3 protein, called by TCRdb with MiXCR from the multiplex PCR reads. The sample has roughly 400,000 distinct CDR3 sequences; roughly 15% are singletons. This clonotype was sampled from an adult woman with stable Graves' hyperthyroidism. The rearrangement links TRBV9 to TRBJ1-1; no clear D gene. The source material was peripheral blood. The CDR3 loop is CASSVSLTMNTEAFF. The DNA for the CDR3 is TGTGCCAGCAGCGTAAGTCTGACTATGAACACTGAAGCTTTCTTT.